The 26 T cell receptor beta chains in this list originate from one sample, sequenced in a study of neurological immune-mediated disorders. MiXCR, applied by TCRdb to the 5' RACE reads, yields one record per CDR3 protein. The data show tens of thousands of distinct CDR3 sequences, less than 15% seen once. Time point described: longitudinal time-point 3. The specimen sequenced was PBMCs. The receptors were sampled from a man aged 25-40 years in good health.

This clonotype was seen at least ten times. CDR3 in DNA: TGTGCCAGCAGTCCGACGGACTTATCCTACGAGCAGTACTTC. Translated, it gives CASSPTDLSYEQYF. This rearrangement joins TRBV12-3 or TRBV12-4 to TRBJ2-7; TRBD2 might be the D (5 bases). CDR3 size: 14 residues. The ends were cut back, 5 bases at V and 1 base at J, with 12 bases in the middle.

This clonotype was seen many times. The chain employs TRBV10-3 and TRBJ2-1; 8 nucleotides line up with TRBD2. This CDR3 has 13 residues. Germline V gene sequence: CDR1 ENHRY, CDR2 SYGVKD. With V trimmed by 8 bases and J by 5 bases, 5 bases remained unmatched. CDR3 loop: CAISAGGNNEQFF. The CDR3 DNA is TGTGCCATCTCCGCGGGAGGTAACAATGAGCAGTTCTTC.

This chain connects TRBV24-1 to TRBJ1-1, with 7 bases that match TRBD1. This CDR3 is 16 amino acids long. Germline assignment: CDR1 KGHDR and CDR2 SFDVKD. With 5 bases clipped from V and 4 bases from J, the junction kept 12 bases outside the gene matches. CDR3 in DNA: TGTGCCACCAGTGGAACAGGGGCCCCATCGGCCACTGAAGCTTTCTTT. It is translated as CATSGTGAPSATEAFF.

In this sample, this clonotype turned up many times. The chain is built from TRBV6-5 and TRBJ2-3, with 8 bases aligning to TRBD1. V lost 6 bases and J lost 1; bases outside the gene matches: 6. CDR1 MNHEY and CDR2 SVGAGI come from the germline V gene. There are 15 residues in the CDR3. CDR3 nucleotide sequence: TGTGCCAGCAGCCGACAGGGGAGTGGCACAGATACGCAGTATTTT. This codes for CASSRQGSGTDTQYF.

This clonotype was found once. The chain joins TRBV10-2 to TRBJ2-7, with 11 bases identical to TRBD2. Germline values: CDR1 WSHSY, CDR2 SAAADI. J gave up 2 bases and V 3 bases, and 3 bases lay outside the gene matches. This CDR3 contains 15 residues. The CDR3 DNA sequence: TGCGCCAGCAGTGACCCGGGACTAGCGGCCTACGAGCAGTACTTC. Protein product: CASSDPGLAAYEQYF.

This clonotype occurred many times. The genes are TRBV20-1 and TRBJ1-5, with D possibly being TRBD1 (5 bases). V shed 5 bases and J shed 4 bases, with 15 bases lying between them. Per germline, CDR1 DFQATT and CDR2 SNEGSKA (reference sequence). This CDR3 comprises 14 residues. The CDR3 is CSARPDSTNQPQHF. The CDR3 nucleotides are TGCAGTGCTCGCCCAGACAGCACTAATCAGCCCCAGCATTTT.

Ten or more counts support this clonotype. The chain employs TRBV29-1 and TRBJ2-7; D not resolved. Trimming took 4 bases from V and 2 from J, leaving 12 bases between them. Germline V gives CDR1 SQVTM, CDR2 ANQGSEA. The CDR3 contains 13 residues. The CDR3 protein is CSVAGTRAYEQYF. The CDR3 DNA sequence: TGCAGCGTTGCAGGAACCAGAGCCTACGAGCAGTACTTC.

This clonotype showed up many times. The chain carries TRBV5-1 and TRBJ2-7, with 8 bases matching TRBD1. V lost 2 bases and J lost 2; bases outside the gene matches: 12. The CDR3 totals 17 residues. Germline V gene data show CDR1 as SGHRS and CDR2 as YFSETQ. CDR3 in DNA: TGCGCCAGCAGCTTATACCAACCCGGGACAGGTGCCTACGAGCAGTACTTC. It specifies CASSLYQPGTGAYEQYF.

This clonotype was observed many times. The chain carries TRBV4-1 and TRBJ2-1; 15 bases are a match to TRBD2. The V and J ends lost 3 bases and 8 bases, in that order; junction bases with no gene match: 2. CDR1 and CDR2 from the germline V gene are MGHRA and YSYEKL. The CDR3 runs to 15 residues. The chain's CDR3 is CASSHGLAGGYEQFF. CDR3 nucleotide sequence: TGCGCCAGCAGCCACGGACTAGCGGGAGGGTATGAGCAGTTCTTC.

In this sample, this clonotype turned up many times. CDR3 amino acids: CASSLKGQSQETQYF. CDR3 coding DNA: TGTGCCAGCAGTTTGAAGGGACAGTCCCAAGAGACCCAGTACTTC. The chain couples TRBV27 to TRBJ2-5; TRBD1 agrees at 7 bases. The J segment lost 1 base and the V segment lost 3 bases, leaving 5 bases of the junction unmatched. CDR1 and CDR2 (germline): MNHEY, SMNVEV (reference sequence). This CDR3 comprises 15 residues.

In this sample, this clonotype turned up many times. CDR3: CASTPPSGDEQFF. The CDR3 nucleotides read TGCGCCAGCACCCCCCCTAGCGGGGATGAGCAGTTCTTC. The chain employs TRBV5-1 and TRBJ2-1; 9 nucleotides align to TRBD2. Germline CDR1 is SGHRS and CDR2 is YFSETQ. The ends lost 6 bases at V and 8 bases at J; junction bases unmatched: 6. The CDR3 covers 13 residues.

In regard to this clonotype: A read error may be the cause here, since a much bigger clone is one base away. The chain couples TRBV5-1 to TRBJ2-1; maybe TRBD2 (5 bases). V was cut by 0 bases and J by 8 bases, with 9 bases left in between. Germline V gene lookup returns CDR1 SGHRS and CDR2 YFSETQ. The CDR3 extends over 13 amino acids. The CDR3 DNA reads TGCGCCAGCAGCTTGGATCGGGGAGATGAGCAGTTCTTC. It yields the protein CASSLDRGDEQFF.

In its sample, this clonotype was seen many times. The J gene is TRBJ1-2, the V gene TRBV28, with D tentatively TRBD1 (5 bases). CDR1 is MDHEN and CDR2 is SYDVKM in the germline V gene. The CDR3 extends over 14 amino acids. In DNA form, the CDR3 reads TGTGCGTATGGGGGGATCCCAGCTAACTATGGCTACACCTTC. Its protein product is CAYGGIPANYGYTF.

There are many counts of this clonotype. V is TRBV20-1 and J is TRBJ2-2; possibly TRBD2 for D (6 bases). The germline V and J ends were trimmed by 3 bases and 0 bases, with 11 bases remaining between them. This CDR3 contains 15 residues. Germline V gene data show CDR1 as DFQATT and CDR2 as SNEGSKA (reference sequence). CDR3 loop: CSASRDSPNTGELFF. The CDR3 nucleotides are TGCAGTGCTAGCCGGGACTCCCCGAACACCGGGGAGCTGTTTTTT.

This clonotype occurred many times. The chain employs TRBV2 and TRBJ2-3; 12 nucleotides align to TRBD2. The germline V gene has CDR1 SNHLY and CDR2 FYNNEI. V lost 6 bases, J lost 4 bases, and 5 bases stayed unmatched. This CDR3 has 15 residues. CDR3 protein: CASSQLAGGSDTQYF. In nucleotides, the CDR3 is TGTGCCAGCAGCCAGCTAGCGGGAGGGTCAGATACGCAGTATTTT.

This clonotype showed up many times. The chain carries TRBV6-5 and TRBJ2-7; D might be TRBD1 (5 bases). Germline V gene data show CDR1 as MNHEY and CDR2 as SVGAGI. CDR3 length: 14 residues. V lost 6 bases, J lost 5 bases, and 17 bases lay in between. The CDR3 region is CASRESRVSNEQYF. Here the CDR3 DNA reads TGTGCCAGCAGGGAGAGCAGGGTATCGAACGAGCAGTACTTC.

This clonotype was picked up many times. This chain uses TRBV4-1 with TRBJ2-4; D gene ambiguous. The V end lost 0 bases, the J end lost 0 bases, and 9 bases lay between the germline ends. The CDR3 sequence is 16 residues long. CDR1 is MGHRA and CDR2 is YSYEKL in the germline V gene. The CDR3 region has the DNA TGCGCCAGCAGCCAAGATGACTTTATAGCCAAAAACATTCAGTACTTC. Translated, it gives CASSQDDFIAKNIQYF.

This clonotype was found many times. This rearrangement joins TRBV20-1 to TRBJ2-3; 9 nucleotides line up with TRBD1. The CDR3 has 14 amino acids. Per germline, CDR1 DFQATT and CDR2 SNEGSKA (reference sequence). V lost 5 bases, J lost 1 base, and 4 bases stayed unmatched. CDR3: CSAGRQGGTDTQYF. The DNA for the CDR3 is TGCAGTGCTGGAAGACAGGGGGGCACAGATACGCAGTATTTT.

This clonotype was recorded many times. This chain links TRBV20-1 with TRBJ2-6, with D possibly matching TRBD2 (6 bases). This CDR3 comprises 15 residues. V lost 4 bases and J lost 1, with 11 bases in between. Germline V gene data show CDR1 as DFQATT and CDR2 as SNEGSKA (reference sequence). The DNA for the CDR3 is TGCAGTGCTACGGGAGTCGGGTCTGGGGCCAACGTCCTGACTTTC. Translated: CSATGVGSGANVLTF.

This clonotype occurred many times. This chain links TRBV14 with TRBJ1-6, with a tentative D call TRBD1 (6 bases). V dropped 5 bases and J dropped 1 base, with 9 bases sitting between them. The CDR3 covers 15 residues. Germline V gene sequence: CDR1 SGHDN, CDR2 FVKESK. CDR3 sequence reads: CASSEQGSYNSPLHF. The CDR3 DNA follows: TGTGCCAGCAGCGAACAGGGATCCTATAATTCACCCCTCCACTTT.

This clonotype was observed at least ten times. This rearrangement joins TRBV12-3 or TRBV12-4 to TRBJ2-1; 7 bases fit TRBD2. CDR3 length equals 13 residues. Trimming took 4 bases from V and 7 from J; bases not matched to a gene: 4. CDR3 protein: CASSWAGANEQFF. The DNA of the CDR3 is TGTGCCAGCAGTTGGGCGGGAGCGAATGAGCAGTTCTTC.

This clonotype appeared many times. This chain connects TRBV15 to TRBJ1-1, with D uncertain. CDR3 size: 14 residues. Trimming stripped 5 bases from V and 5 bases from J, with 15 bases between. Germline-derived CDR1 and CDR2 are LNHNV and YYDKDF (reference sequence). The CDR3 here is CATSGWRARTEAFF. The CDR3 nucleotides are TGTGCCACCAGCGGTTGGCGGGCAAGGACTGAAGCTTTCTTT. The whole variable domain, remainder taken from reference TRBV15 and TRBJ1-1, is DAMVIQNPRYQVTQFGKPVTLSCSQTLNHNVMYWYQQKSSQAPKLLFHYYDKDFNNEADTPDNFQSRRPNTSFCFLDIRSPGLGDTAMYLCATSGWRARTEAFFGQGTRLTVV.

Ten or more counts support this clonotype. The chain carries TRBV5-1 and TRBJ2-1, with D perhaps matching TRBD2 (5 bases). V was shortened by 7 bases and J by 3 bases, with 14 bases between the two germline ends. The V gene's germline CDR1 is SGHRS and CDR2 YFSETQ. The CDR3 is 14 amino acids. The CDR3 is CASGLGDHYNEQFF. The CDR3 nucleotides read TGCGCCAGCGGACTCGGAGACCACTACAATGAGCAGTTCTTC.

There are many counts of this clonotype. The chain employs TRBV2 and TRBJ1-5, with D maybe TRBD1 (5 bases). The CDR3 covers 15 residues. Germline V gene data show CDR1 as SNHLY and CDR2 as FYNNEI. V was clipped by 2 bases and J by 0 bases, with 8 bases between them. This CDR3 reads CASSEWGTSNQPQHF. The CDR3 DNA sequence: TGTGCCAGCAGTGAATGGGGGACTAGCAATCAGCCCCAGCATTTT.

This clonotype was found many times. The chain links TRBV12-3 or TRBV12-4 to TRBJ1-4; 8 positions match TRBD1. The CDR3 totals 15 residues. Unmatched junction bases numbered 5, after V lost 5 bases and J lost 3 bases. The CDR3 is CASSAGQGANEKLFF. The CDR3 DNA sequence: TGTGCCAGCAGTGCCGGACAGGGAGCTAATGAAAAACTGTTTTTT.

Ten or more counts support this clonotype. CDR3 coding DNA: TGTGCCAGCAACCGAGGGACTCACGGAAACACCATATATTTT. Its protein is CASNRGTHGNTIYF. The rearrangement links TRBV3-1 to TRBJ1-3, with D tentatively TRBD1 (5 bases). The CDR3 has 14 amino acids. Germline values: CDR1 LGHDT, CDR2 YNNKEL (reference sequence). Trimming took 7 bases from V and 4 from J, leaving 14 bases between them.